A selection of T cell receptor beta chains follows, all from one sample in a study of technical replicates of blood from a handful of donors. Using immunoSEQ multiplex PCR, the repertoire was profiled, and TCRdb retains in-frame clones only, with some absent. The table lists about 100,000 clones, 95% of them singletons, with around 0.24% in the top ten. Input material: T cells isolated from PBMCs. These receptors were collected from a human donor in good health. Each CDR3 is given with its conserved first and last residue. The order of the fields is clone size, V gene, CDR3 length, D gene, J gene, CDR3 DNA, CDR3 protein. The D gene is left open where the match is weak. Clone size is stated in some rows and not others, as once, few, many or a class when expanded.

>NA|TRBV5-1|17|TRBD2|TRBJ2-5
TGCGCCAGCAGGCTGGGAGGGCGGGATAGGGGCGTCGAGACCCAGTACTTC
CASRLGGRDRGVETQYF
>NA|TRBV28|15|NA|TRBJ2-3
TGTGCCAGCAAGGGGCGAAACGACCGGCTCGATACGCAGTATTTT
CASKGRNDRLDTQYF
>once|TRBV9|15|TRBD2|TRBJ2-3
TGTGCCAGCAGCGTACTAGCGGGGATCACAGATACGCAGTATTTT
CASSVLAGITDTQYF
>NA|TRBV5-1|14|TRBD2|TRBJ2-1
TGCGCCAGCAGCTTTAGCGGGGCATACAATGAGCAGTTCTTC
CASSFSGAYNEQFF
>NA|TRBV6-5|16|TRBD2|TRBJ2-7
TGTGCCAGCAGTTACTCCGTACTAGCGTTCTCCTACGAGCAGTACTTC
CASSYSVLAFSYEQYF
>NA|TRBV5-4|13|TRBD1|TRBJ2-5
TGTGCCTGTTGGACAGGGCTTAAAGAGACCCAGTACTTC
CACWTGLKETQYF
>NA|TRBV5-4|13|NA|TRBJ2-5
TGTGCCAGCAGCTTGGAGCTTCAAGAGACCCAGTACTTC
CASSLELQETQYF
>NA|TRBV6-4|16|TRBD2|TRBJ2-1
TGTGCCAGCAGTGACTTGACTAGCGGGGACTACAATGAGCAGTTCTTC
CASSDLTSGDYNEQFF
>NA|TRBV27|15|NA|TRBJ2-2
TGTGCCAGCAGTTTTTTAGCGGCCGGGACCGGGGAGCTGTTTTTT
CASSFLAAGTGELFF
>NA|TRBV27|16|TRBD1|TRBJ2-2
TGTGCCAGCAGTTTATGGGGACAGGGTAACACCGGGGAGCTGTTTTTT
CASSLWGQGNTGELFF
>once|TRBV27|17|NA|TRBJ2-7
TGTGCCAGCAGTTTAACGACAGGTTCTCTCTTTATCAACGAGCAGTACTTC
CASSLTTGSLFINEQYF
>NA|TRBV5-6|15|TRBD2|TRBJ2-7
TGTGCCAGCAGCTGGGGGACTAGCGGTGCCTACGAGCAGTACTTC
CASSWGTSGAYEQYF
>NA|TRBV30|14|TRBD2|TRBJ2-1
TGTGCCTGGGGCGACGGACTAGCGGGGAACGAGCAGTTCTTC
CAWGDGLAGNEQFF
>NA|TRBV11-3|11|NA|TRBJ2-1
TGTGCCAGCAGATACTACAATGAGCAGTTCTTC
CASRYYNEQFF
>few|TRBV10-1|13|NA|TRBJ1-2
TGCGCCAGCAGGGACAATCCTAACTATGGCTACACCTTC
CASRDNPNYGYTF
>NA|TRBV9|19|TRBD2|TRBJ2-3
TGTGCCAGCAGCGTAGCTCAGGGCGAAGCGGGAGGGCCGGGGGATACGCAGTATTTT
CASSVAQGEAGGPGDTQYF
>NA|TRBV5-6|12|NA|TRBJ1-2
TGTGCCAGCAGCTTGATGGAGTATGGCTACACCTTC
CASSLMEYGYTF
>NA|TRBV5-1|17|TRBD2|TRBJ2-7
TGCGCCAGCAGCTGGGGACTAGCGGGAGTACGACCCTACGAGCAGTACTTC
CASSWGLAGVRPYEQYF
>NA|TRBV7-8|15|NA|TRBJ2-1
TGTGCCAGCAGCCGAAACAGGGTTTCCTACAATGAGCAGTTCTTC
CASSRNRVSYNEQFF
>once|TRBV11-2|14|NA|TRBJ1-4
TGTGCCAGCAGCTTATATTCAGGGAATGAAAAACTGTTTTTT
CASSLYSGNEKLFF